The entry below gives a single T cell receptor (beta chain) sequence along with its context. Its antigen is not known. The CDR3 is 14 residues long. Trimming took off 1 base at V and 4 bases at J, with 10 bases between the two ends. The V gene's germline CDR1 is SGHNT and CDR2 YYREEE (reference sequence). The data are from a study of vaccination and CD4 T cells after COVID-19. Study in general: SARS-CoV-2, HCoV-NL63, HCoV-OC43 and HCoV-229E supplied the overlapping spike peptides used to stimulate cells. Study findings and constraints: Detection of a median around 85% of reactive clones in convalescent patients was confined to the period after vaccination. Spike mono-reactivity marked 304 of 307 vaccine-specific clones in convalescent patients. Rising from 21 to 38, the median of SARS-CoV-2-reactive clonotypes did not change significantly.

Cultured CD4+ T cell DNA was sequenced using the Oncomine TCR Beta short-read assay. One entry per CDR3 protein, called by TCRdb with MiXCR from the PCR reads. Here the sample spans some 9,600 distinct CDR3 sequences, about 23% being singletons. Treatment denoted: approximately nine-day PBMC culture with coronavirus spike peptide pools or control peptides (ViraFEST assay). The sequence was collected from a human donor who received a COVID-19 vaccine. Source: CD4+ T cells from blood, cultured in vitro, taken before SARS-CoV-2 vaccination. The V and J genes are TRBV5-4 and TRBJ2-3; TRBD2 might be the D (6 bases). The CDR3 DNA is TGTGCCAGCAGCTTGACTAGCTGGGCAGATACGCAGTATTTT. It specifies CASSLTSWADTQYF.